These 2 T cell receptor beta chains share one sample of origin, sequenced in a study of spatial heterogeneity in lung cancer. Noted time point: sample taken at primary tumor resection. Study-wide points: Expanded alpha and beta TCR counts within tumors tracked tumor mutation counts.

TCRdb called the 5' RACE reads again in MiXCR, with one record for every CDR3 protein. Of about 3,400 distinct CDR3 sequences in the sample, over 5.5% were seen once. Antigen specificity for these receptors is unknown. The specimen was lung tumor tissue, collected at surgery. Receptor source: a female donor with early-stage non-small cell lung cancer.

In its sample, this clonotype ranks as medium-sized (0.01 to 0.1%). V and J are TRBV5-4 and TRBJ2-5; TRBD2 agrees at 14 bases. J gave up 1 base and V 4 bases, and 3 bases lay outside the gene matches. The CDR3 is made up of 16 amino acids. The germline gives CDR1 SGHNT, CDR2 YYREEE (reference sequence). CDR3 coding DNA: TGTGCCAGCAGCCTCGGACTAGCGGGAGGCCAAGAGACCCAGTACTTC. Translation gives CASSLGLAGGQETQYF.

This clonotype was counted ten times or more. The CDR3 loop reads CASSYIKSEDTQYF. The CDR3 nucleotides are TGCGCCAGCAGCTACATCAAGTCCGAAGATACGCAGTATTTT. The rearrangement uses TRBV10-1 and TRBJ2-3; the D is unclear. Trimming took 6 bases from V and 5 from J, leaving 15 bases between them. The CDR3 length is 14 residues. Germline V gene sequence: CDR1 WNHNN, CDR2 SYGVQD (reference sequence).